In this sample, the clone carrying this T cell receptor (beta chain) turned up many times. Its antigen is undetermined. Mouse gene names apply. Read coverage stops 4 residues before the CDR3 terminus; the germline J gene supplies the remainder. The trim removed 3 bases at V and 0 bases at J, leaving 2 bases unmatched. This CDR3 comprises 14 residues. Per germline, CDR1 NNHDY and CDR2 SYVADS. Extracted RNA was reverse transcribed into cDNA, the sequencing template. Sequencing was performed with immunoSEQ multiplex PCR; in TCRdb, only in-frame clones are kept and a portion is missing. This repertoire holds 3,000 or so clones, and none appear only once. This sample stems from a study of CD8+ T cells in alopecia areata. Study context: Recipient mice, roughly 7-11-week-old female C3H/HeJ animals, received skin from approximately 6-13-month-old C3H/HeJ graft donors with spontaneous alopecia.

General study results and limits: Higher clonality than in normal scalp was seen in lesional scalp, especially alopecia totalis/universalis. Normal-skin resident alphabeta T cells also appear among scalp sample sequences.

The rearrangement joins TRBV13-3 to TRBJ1-2, with TRBD1 matching over 7 bases. Sequences were obtained from lesional skin. The sequence was collected from a C3H/HeJ mouse with alopecia areata. The strain is characterized by the MHC haplotype H2-k. CDR3 DNA, as far as it was read: TGTGCCAGCAGTGCAGGGACAGCAAACTCC. Translating gives CASSAGTANS. The CDR3, in full, reads CASSAGTANSDYTF.